Sequencing of this T cell receptor beta chain was carried out in a study of regulatory T cells in long-lasting Graves disease. iRepertoire HTBI primers and Arm-PCR of CDR3 regions built TCR beta libraries. TCRdb called the multiplex PCR reads again in MiXCR, with one record for every CDR3 protein. The sample lists roughly 500,000 distinct CDR3 sequences, around 13% occurring once. This clonotype was observed many times. Time point given: newly diagnosed GD, antithyroid drugs for less than 3 months. There was RNA extracted from PBMCs, and the TCR library was made from it. By American Thyroid Association guidelines, Graves' disease was diagnosed in the cohort. A blood draw put around 9.1 milliliters of peripheral blood into EDTA tubes. CDR1 and CDR2 from the germline V gene are SGHVS and FQNEAQ. The CDR3 length is 15 residues. The V segment lost 5 bases and the J segment 8 bases; nucleotides outside the gene matches: 11.

Separately, the same data were catalogued under a study of T cells in Graves' hyperthyroidism and ophthalmopathy.

This sequence originates from a woman in her 30s with Graves disease. Sequencing used peripheral blood mononuclear cells (PBMCs), obtained at new diagnosis, from a patient treated with antithyroid drugs. This chain joins TRBV7-8 and TRBJ2-1; TRBD2 aligns across 8 bases. The CDR3 spells CASSPNRLASDEQFF. For the CDR3, the DNA is TGTGCCAGCAGCCCCAATCGACTAGCGAGCGATGAGCAGTTCTTC.